This T cell receptor beta chain was obtained from a study of CD8+ T cells in alopecia areata. Findings and limits, study-wide: Higher clonality than in normal scalp was seen in lesional scalp, especially alopecia totalis/universalis. TCR sharing was clearer in mice than between patients, perhaps partly owing to patient HLA diversity.

This clone was detected only a few times. The antigen remains unidentified. TCR sequencing used cDNA made by reverse transcription of extracted RNA. Generated by immunoSEQ multiplex PCR, the TCRdb table keeps only in-frame clones and is missing some. The sample has under 130,000 clones; 55% are singletons. This receptor was taken from a human donor in good health. Sequencing was carried out using CD4+ T cells sorted from blood.

The CDR3 protein is CSVALRLAGDEQYF. The CDR3 coding sequence is TGCAGCGTTGCGCTTAGACTAGCGGGGGACGAGCAGTACTTC. V usage is TRBV29-1 and J usage is TRBJ2-7; 12 positions agree with TRBD2. V lost 4 bases and J lost 5; bases outside the gene matches: 6. The CDR3 is 14 residues long. Germline V lookup: CDR1 SQVTM, CDR2 ANQGSEA.